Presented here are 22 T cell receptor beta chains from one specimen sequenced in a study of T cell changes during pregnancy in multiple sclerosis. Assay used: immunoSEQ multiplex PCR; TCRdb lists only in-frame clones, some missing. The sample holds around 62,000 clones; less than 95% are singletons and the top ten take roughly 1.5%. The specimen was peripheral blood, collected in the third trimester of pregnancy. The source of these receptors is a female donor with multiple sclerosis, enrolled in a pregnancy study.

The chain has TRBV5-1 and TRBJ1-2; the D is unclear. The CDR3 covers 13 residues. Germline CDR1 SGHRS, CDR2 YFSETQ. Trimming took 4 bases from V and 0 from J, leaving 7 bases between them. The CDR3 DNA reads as TGCGCCAGCAGCGGCAGCGCTAACTATGGCTACACCTTC. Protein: CASSGSANYGYTF.

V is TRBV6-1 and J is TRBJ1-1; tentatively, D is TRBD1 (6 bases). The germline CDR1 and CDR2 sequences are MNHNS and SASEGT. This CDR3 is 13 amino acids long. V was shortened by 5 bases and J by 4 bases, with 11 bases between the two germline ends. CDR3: CASSRSRGTEAFF. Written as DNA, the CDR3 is TGTGCCAGCAGTCGTTCCAGGGGCACTGAAGCTTTCTTT.

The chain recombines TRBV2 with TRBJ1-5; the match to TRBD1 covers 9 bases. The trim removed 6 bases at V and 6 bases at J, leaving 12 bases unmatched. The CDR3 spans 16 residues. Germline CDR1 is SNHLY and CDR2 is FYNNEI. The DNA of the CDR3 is TGTGCCAGCAGACAAACTCCGGGACAGGGCACTCAGCCCCAGCATTTT. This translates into CASRQTPGQGTQPQHF.

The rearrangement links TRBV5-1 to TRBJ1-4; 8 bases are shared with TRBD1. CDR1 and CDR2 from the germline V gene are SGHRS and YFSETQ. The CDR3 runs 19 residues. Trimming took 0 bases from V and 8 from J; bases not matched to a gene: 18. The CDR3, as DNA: TGCGCCAGCAGCTTGGCCCAAAGGACAGGGAGATTGGGGAAAGAAAAACTGTTTTTT. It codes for CASSLAQRTGRLGKEKLFF.

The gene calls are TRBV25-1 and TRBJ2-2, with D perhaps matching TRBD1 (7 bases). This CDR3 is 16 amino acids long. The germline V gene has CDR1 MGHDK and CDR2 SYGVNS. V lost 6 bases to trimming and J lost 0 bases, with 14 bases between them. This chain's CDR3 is CASRRGRDPNTGELFF. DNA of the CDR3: TGTGCCAGCAGGAGGGGGCGGGACCCGAACACCGGGGAGCTGTTTTTT.

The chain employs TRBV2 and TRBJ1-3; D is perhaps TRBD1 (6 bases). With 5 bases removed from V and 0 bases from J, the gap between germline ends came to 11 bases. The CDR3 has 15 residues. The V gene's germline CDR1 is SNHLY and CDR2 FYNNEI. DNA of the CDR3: TGTGCCAGCAGTCAGGACAGACGCTCTGGAAACACCATATATTTT. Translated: CASSQDRRSGNTIYF.

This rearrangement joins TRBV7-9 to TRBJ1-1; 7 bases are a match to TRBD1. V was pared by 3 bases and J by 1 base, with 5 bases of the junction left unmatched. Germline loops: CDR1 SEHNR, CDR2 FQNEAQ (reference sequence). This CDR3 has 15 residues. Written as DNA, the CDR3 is TGTGCCAGCAGCTTCGGACAGGTGGGGAACACTGAAGCTTTCTTT. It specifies CASSFGQVGNTEAFF.

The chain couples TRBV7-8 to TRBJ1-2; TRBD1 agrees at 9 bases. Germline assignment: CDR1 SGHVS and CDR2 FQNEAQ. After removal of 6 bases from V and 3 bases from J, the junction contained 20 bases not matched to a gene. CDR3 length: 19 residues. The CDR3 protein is CASRPSRGTGRHSDYGYTF. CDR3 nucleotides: TGTGCCAGCAGACCGAGCCGGGGGACAGGGAGGCACTCTGACTATGGCTACACCTTC.

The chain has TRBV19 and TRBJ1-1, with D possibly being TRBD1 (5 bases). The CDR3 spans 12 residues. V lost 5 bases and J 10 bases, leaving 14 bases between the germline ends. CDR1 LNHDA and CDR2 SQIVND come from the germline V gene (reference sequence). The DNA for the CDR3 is TGTGCCAGTAGTCTCATGGGGGGAAGAGCTTTCTTT. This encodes CASSLMGGRAFF.

The CDR3 spells CASSQDTLGDINGELFF. The CDR3 DNA is TGCGCCAGCAGCCAAGATACCCTAGGGGACATCAACGGGGAGCTGTTTTTT. The rearrangement links TRBV4-3 to TRBJ2-2; TRBD1 might be the D (6 bases). The CDR3 has 17 amino acids. Germline lookup yields CDR1 LGHNA and CDR2 YSLEER. V was clipped by 0 bases and J by 7 bases, with 18 bases between them.

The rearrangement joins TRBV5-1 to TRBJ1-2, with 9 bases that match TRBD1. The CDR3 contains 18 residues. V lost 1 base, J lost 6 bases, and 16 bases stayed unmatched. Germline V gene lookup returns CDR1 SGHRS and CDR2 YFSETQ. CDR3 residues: CASSLIPGQGRIGDGYTF. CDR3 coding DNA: TGCGCCAGCAGCTTGATACCGGGACAGGGACGTATAGGTGATGGCTACACCTTC.

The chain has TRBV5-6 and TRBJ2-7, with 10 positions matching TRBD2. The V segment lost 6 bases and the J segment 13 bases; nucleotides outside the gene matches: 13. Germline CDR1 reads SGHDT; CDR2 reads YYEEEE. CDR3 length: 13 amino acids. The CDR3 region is CASTDLTSGVLYF. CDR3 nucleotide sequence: TGTGCCAGCACCGATCTCACTAGCGGGGTTCTTTACTTC.

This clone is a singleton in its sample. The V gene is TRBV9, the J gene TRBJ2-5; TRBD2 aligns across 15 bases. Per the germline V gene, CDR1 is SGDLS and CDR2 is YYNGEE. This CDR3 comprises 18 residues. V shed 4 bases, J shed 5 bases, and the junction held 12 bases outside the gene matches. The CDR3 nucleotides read TGTGCCAGCAGCCCAGGACTAGCGGGGGGGGGTAAAAGGGAGACCCAGTACTTC. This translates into CASSPGLAGGGKRETQYF.

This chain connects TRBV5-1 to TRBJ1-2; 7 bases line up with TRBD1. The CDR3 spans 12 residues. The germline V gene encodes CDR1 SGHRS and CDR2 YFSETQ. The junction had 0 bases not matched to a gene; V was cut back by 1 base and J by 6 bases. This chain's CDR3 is CASSLQGDGYTF. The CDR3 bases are TGCGCCAGCAGCTTGCAGGGGGATGGCTACACCTTC.

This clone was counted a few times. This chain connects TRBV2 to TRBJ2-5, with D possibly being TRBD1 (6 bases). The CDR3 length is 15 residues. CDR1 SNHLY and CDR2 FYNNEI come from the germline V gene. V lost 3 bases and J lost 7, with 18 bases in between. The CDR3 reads CASSELGASSGTQYF. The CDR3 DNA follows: TGTGCCAGCAGTGAGTTGGGGGCAAGTTCGGGGACCCAGTACTTC.

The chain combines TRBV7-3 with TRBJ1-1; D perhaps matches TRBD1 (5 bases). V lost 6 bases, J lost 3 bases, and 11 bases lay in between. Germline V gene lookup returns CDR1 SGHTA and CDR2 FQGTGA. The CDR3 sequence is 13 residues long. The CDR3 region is CASSLAGDTEAFF. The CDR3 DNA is TGTGCCAGCAGTCTAGCGGGGGACACTGAAGCTTTCTTT.

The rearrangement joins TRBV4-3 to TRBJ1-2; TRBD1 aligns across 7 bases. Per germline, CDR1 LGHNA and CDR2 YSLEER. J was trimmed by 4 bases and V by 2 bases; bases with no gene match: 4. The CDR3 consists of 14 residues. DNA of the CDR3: TGCGCCAGCAGCCAACAGGACAGGTCCTATGGCTACACCTTC. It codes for CASSQQDRSYGYTF.

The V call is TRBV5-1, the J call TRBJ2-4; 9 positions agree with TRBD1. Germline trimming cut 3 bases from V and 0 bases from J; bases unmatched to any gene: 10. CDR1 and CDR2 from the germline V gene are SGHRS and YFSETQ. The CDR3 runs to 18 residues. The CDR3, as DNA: TGCGCCAGCAGCTCCTCTAGCGGACAGGGGCTAGCCAAAAACATTCAGTACTTC. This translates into CASSSSSGQGLAKNIQYF. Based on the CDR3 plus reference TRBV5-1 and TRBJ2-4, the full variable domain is KAGVTQTPRYLIKTRGQQVTLSCSPISGHRSVSWYQQTPGQGLQFLFEYFSETQRNKGNFPGRFSGRQFSNSRSEMNVSTLELGDSALYLCASSSSSGQGLAKNIQYFGAGTRLSVL.

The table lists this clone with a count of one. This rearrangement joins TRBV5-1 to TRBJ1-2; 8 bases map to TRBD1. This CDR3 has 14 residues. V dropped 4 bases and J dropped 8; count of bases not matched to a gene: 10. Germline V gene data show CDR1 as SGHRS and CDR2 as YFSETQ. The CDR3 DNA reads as TGCGCCAGCAGCCTCCCCCAGGGGGCATGGGGCTACACCTTC. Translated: CASSLPQGAWGYTF.

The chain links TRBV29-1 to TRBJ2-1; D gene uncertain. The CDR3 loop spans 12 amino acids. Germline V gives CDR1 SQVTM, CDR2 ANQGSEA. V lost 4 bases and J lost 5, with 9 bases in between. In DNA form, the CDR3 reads TGCAGCGTTGTACGCAGTGACAATGAGCAGTTCTTC. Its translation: CSVVRSDNEQFF.

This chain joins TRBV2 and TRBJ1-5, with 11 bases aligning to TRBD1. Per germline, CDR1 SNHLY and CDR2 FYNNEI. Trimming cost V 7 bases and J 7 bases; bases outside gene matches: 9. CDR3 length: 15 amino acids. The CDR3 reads CASTQGTGGLQPQHF. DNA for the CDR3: TGTGCCAGCACGCAAGGGACAGGGGGGTTACAGCCCCAGCATTTT.

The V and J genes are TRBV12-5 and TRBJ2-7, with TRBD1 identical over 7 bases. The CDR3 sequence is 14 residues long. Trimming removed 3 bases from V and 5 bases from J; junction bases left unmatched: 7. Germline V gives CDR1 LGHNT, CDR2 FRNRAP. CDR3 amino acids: CASGFQTGLHEQYF. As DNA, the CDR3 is TGTGCTAGTGGTTTCCAGACAGGGTTACACGAGCAGTACTTC.